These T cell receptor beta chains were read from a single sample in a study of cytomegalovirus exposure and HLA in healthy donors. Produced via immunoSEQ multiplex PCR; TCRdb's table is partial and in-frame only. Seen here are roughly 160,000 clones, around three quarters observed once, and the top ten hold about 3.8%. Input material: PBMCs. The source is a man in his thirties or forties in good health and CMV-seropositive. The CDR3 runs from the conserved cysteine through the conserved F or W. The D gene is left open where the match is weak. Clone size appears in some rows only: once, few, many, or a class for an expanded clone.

DNA: TGTGCCAGCAGCTCGGGACTAGCGGGGTATACGCAGTATTTT
CDR3: CASSSGLAGYTQYF
D: TRBD2
J: TRBJ2-3
size: .
V: TRBV11-2

DNA: TGTGCCAGCAGCTGGCAGGGGGCCTACGAGCAGTACTTC
CDR3: CASSWQGAYEQYF
D: TRBD1
J: TRBJ2-7
size: .
V: TRBV5-4

DNA: TGTGCCAGCAGTTCAGGACAAGGGGGGGAAGAGACCCAGTACTTC
CDR3: CASSSGQGGEETQYF
D: .
J: TRBJ2-5
size: .
V: TRBV27

DNA: TGCAGCGTTGAGGCGGGGGGCGCAGATACGCAGTATTTT
CDR3: CSVEAGGADTQYF
D: TRBD2
J: TRBJ2-3
size: .
V: TRBV29-1

DNA: TGTGCCAGCAGTTTGGACAGCTCCTACGAGCAGTACTTC
CDR3: CASSLDSSYEQYF
D: .
J: TRBJ2-7
size: .
V: TRBV27

DNA: TGTGCCAGCAGAGAAGGAGGGGCGGCCACAGATACGCAGTATTTT
CDR3: CASREGGAATDTQYF
D: .
J: TRBJ2-3
size: .
V: TRBV28

DNA: TGTGCCATCAGTGAGTCGCTAGCGGTCAATGAGCAGTTCTTC
CDR3: CAISESLAVNEQFF
D: TRBD2
J: TRBJ2-1
size: .
V: TRBV10-3

DNA: TGTGCCAGCAGTTCCCCGGGACAGGCCTACGAGCAGTACTTC
CDR3: CASSSPGQAYEQYF
D: TRBD1
J: TRBJ2-7
size: .
V: TRBV27

DNA: TGTGCCAGCAGCAACCTACGAACTGAAGCTTTCTTT
CDR3: CASSNLRTEAFF
D: .
J: TRBJ1-1
size: .
V: TRBV9

DNA: TGTGCCAGCAGCTTATTGGTGGGGCGGAGACAAGAGACCCAGTACTTC
CDR3: CASSLLVGRRQETQYF
D: .
J: TRBJ2-5
size: .
V: TRBV7-9

DNA: TGTGCCAGCAGTGACTCTCGCTCTGGGGCCAACGTCCTGACTTTC
CDR3: CASSDSRSGANVLTF
D: .
J: TRBJ2-6
size: .
V: TRBV6-4

DNA: TGTGCCAGCAGCCAGGGTACAGGGTTTACCTACGAGCAGTACTTC
CDR3: CASSQGTGFTYEQYF
D: .
J: TRBJ2-7
size: .
V: TRBV14

DNA: TGTGCCAGCAGCTTCGCAACAGGGGGTTCCTACGAGCAGTACTTC
CDR3: CASSFATGGSYEQYF
D: TRBD1
J: TRBJ2-7
size: .
V: TRBV7-9

DNA: TGTGCCAGCAGCCCCTCAAGTCCAGGGGGCTCCTACAATGAGCAGTTCTTC
CDR3: CASSPSSPGGSYNEQFF
D: TRBD1
J: TRBJ2-1
size: .
V: TRBV7-8

DNA: TGTGCCAGCAGCTTGGGACAGGGGTTATACGAGCAGTACTTC
CDR3: CASSLGQGLYEQYF
D: TRBD1
J: TRBJ2-7
size: .
V: TRBV7-9

DNA: TGTGCCAGCAGCCACCCCGGGCTAGCGGAGATACAAGAGACCCAGTACTTC
CDR3: CASSHPGLAEIQETQYF
D: TRBD2
J: TRBJ2-5
size: .
V: TRBV7-9

DNA: TGTGCCAGCACCGAGGGGGAACAGGGCTATGGCTACACCTTC
CDR3: CASTEGEQGYGYTF
D: .
J: TRBJ1-2
size: .
V: TRBV6-1

DNA: TGCGCCAGCAGCTTGTTTGGCGGGGAAAAACTGTTTTTT
CDR3: CASSLFGGEKLFF
D: .
J: TRBJ1-4
size: once
V: TRBV5-1

DNA: TGTGCCAGCCGCACTCACAGGGCTAACTATGGCTACACCTTC
CDR3: CASRTHRANYGYTF
D: .
J: TRBJ1-2
size: .
V: TRBV28